This entry lists 17 T cell receptor beta chains sequenced from one sample in a study of graft-versus-host responses after intestinal transplantation. Generated by immunoSEQ multiplex PCR, the TCRdb table keeps only in-frame clones and is missing some. The data contain 75,000 to 100,000 clones, 92% of them singletons. No antigen has been identified for these receptors. This material consisted of unstimulated CD4+ T cells sorted from spleen or lymph node cells, taken before intestinal transplant. These receptor sequences come from a human donor who received an intestinal transplant.

This chain uses TRBV6-1 with TRBJ2-1; no firm D call. V was trimmed by 6 bases and J by 2 bases, leaving 8 bases between them. This CDR3 is 13 amino acids long. From germline, CDR1 is MNHNS and CDR2 SASEGT. CDR3 sequence reads: CASRADTYNEQFF. The DNA for the CDR3 is TGTGCCAGCAGGGCCGACACCTACAATGAGCAGTTCTTC.

The chain employs TRBV29-1 and TRBJ1-2; tentatively, D is TRBD1 (6 bases). The length of the CDR3 is 16 residues. Trimming removed 6 bases from V and 0 bases from J, with 20 bases in between. From germline, CDR1 is SQVTM and CDR2 ANQGSEA. CDR3 sequence: CSVIKQGVLSNYGYTF. The CDR3, as DNA: TGCAGCGTAATAAAACAGGGAGTATTATCTAACTATGGCTACACCTTC.

The rearrangement joins TRBV7-2 to TRBJ2-5; 8 bases line up with TRBD2. The CDR3 is 17 amino acids. Germline V gene data show CDR1 as SGHTA and CDR2 as FQGNSA. V shed 3 bases, J shed 5 bases, and the junction held 14 bases outside the gene matches. CDR3 sequence reads: CASSFVGSGARRETQYF. As DNA, the CDR3 is TGTGCCAGCAGCTTTGTAGGTAGCGGGGCCCGCAGGGAGACCCAGTACTTC.

The CDR3 sequence: CASTEGAGAQETQYF. The CDR3 bases are TGTGCCAGCACCGAAGGGGCAGGGGCCCAAGAGACCCAGTACTTC. The chain is built from TRBV7-8 and TRBJ2-5; D is perhaps TRBD1 (6 bases). The ends were cut back, 7 bases at V and 1 base at J, with 16 bases in the middle. CDR3 size: 15 residues. Germline loops: CDR1 SGHVS, CDR2 FQNEAQ.

The chain links TRBV2 to TRBJ2-7; possibly TRBD1 for D (6 bases). Germline values: CDR1 SNHLY, CDR2 FYNNEI. Trimming stripped 5 bases from V and 8 bases from J, with 10 bases between. This CDR3 is built from 11 residues. CDR3 bases: TGTGCCAGCAGTCTCCAGGGGAAGCAGTACTTC. Its translation is CASSLQGKQYF.

The chain links TRBV7-3 to TRBJ2-1, with 9 bases lining up with TRBD2. Germline V CDR1 and CDR2: SGHTA, FQGTGA. V was clipped by 1 base and J by 6 bases; unmatched bases: 4. The CDR3 contains 15 residues. CDR3 nucleotide sequence: TGTGCCAGCAGCTTAAGCGGGGGGGCTATCAATGAGCAGTTCTTC. Amino acid sequence: CASSLSGGAINEQFF.

This chain links TRBV19 with TRBJ2-3; D call uncertain. Per germline, CDR1 LNHDA and CDR2 SQIVND (reference sequence). The CDR3 loop spans 14 amino acids. Trimming cost V 5 bases and J 2 bases, with 11 bases left between them. The CDR3 DNA reads TGTGCCAGTAGTGCCACAGTTAACACAGATACGCAGTATTTT. Encoded protein: CASSATVNTDTQYF. Variable domain in full (rest from reference TRBV19 and TRBJ2-3): DGGITQSPKYLFRKEGQNVTLSCEQNLNHDAMYWYRQDPGQGLRLIYYSQIVNDFQKGDIAEGYSVSREKKESFPLTVTSAQKNPTAFYLCASSATVNTDTQYFGPGTRLTVL.

This chain joins TRBV6-5 and TRBJ2-7; tentatively, D is TRBD2 (7 bases). V was cut by 5 bases and J by 0 bases, with 11 bases left in between. This CDR3 comprises 14 residues. Germline V CDR1 and CDR2: MNHEY, SVGAGI. This CDR3 reads CASSRGGNSYEQYF. DNA of the CDR3: TGTGCCAGCAGTAGGGGGGGGAACTCCTACGAGCAGTACTTC.

The V and J genes are TRBV19 and TRBJ2-3; 11 positions agree with TRBD1. The ends lost 6 bases at V and 5 bases at J; junction bases unmatched: 4. Germline lookup yields CDR1 LNHDA and CDR2 SQIVND (reference sequence). This CDR3 has 14 amino acids. CDR3 nucleotides: TGTGCCAGTAGCGGACAGGGGGCTGGAGATACGCAGTATTTT. It is translated as CASSGQGAGDTQYF.

CDR3 sequence (DNA): TGCGCCAGCAGCTTGTTTGGTAGCGAAGCCTCTGGGGCCAACGTCCTGACTTTC. Translating gives CASSLFGSEASGANVLTF. The chain recombines TRBV5-1 with TRBJ2-6, with D possibly being TRBD2 (5 bases). The germline CDR1 and CDR2 sequences are SGHRS and YFSETQ. This CDR3 contains 18 residues. With 1 base removed from V and 0 bases from J, the gap between germline ends came to 14 bases.

This clone is a singleton in its sample. The V gene is TRBV5-4, the J gene TRBJ2-5, with 8 bases matching TRBD2. The CDR3 has 15 amino acids. Unmatched junction bases numbered 9, after V lost 4 bases and J lost 4 bases. CDR1 and CDR2 (germline): SGHNT, YYREEE (reference sequence). CDR3 sequence (DNA): TGTGCCAGCAGCACCGGGACTAGGGGGGGAGAGACCCAGTACTTC. Its protein is CASSTGTRGGETQYF.

The CDR3 sequence: CASSPGAGENYEQYF. The CDR3, as DNA: TGTGCCAGCTCACCGGGGGCAGGGGAGAACTACGAGCAGTACTTC. This sequence joins TRBV18 and TRBJ2-7, with D perhaps TRBD1 (6 bases). This CDR3 is 15 amino acids long. The V gene's germline CDR1 is KGHSH and CDR2 LQKENI. V was clipped by 3 bases and J by 3 bases, with 15 bases between them.

The chain carries TRBV30 and TRBJ1-2, with D hard to call. V lost 3 bases, J lost 4 bases, and 15 bases lay in between. Germline V gene sequence: CDR1 GTSNPN, CDR2 SVGIG (reference sequence). There are 14 residues in the CDR3. CDR3 in amino acids: CAWRSGGMAYGYTF. CDR3 sequence (DNA): TGTGCCTGGAGGTCGGGAGGGATGGCCTATGGCTACACCTTC.

The rearrangement links TRBV6-1 to TRBJ1-5; 7 positions match TRBD1. The germline CDR1 and CDR2 sequences are MNHNS and SASEGT. The V and J ends lost 7 bases and 7 bases, in that order; junction bases with no gene match: 13. The CDR3 runs 15 residues. CDR3 coding DNA: TGTGCCAGCACCACCCATACGACAGGGAGGCAGCCCCAGCATTTT. Protein product: CASTTHTTGRQPQHF.

The chain is built from TRBV28 and TRBJ1-2; 7 bases align to TRBD1. Germline V gives CDR1 MDHEN, CDR2 SYDVKM. The CDR3 is 15 residues long. V was pared by 4 bases and J by 2 bases, with 7 bases of the junction left unmatched. CDR3 in amino acids: CASSWPGQRNYGYTF. The CDR3 DNA reads as TGTGCCAGCAGTTGGCCGGGACAGAGAAACTATGGCTACACCTTC.

V gene TRBV28 combines with J gene TRBJ2-5; 9 nucleotides line up with TRBD2. The V and J ends lost 7 bases and 5 bases, in that order; junction bases with no gene match: 11. The CDR3 sequence is 15 residues long. Germline-derived CDR1 and CDR2 are MDHEN and SYDVKM. The CDR3 region is CASNREGAGGETQYF. As DNA, the CDR3 is TGTGCCAGCAATCGGGAGGGGGCGGGAGGGGAGACCCAGTACTTC.

The chain has TRBV19 and TRBJ1-2, with 9 bases lining up with TRBD1. Trimming cost V 6 bases and J 4 bases; bases outside gene matches: 6. CDR3 length: 14 amino acids. The germline V gene encodes CDR1 LNHDA and CDR2 SQIVND (reference sequence). The CDR3 sequence is CASRGQGMIYGYTF. Written as DNA, the CDR3 is TGTGCCAGTAGGGGACAGGGTATGATCTATGGCTACACCTTC.